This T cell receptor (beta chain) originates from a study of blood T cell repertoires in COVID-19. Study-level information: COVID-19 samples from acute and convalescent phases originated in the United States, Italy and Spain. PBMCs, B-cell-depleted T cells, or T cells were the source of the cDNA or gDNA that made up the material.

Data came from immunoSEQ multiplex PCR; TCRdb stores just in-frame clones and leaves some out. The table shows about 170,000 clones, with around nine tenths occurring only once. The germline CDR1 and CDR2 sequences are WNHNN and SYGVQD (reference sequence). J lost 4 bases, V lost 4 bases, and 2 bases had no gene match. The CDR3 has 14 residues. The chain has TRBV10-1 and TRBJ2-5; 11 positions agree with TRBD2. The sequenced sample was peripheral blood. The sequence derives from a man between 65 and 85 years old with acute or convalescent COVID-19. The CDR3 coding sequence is TGCGCCAGCAGTGGTGGACTAGCGGGAGAGACCCAGTACTTC. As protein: CASSGGLAGETQYF.